This passage covers 7 T cell receptor beta chains from one sample sequenced in a study of OX40 agonist ivuxolimab in advanced cancers. Here immunoSEQ multiplex PCR was the method, and the copy in TCRdb shows in-frame clones only, minus some. The repertoire has roughly 80,000 clones, around 83% of them found once; the top ten carry around 0.73%. Sequenced material: CD4+ or CD8+ T cells sorted from blood, taken in a trial of the OX40 agonist ivuxolimab. The source of these receptors is an adult with an advanced solid tumor such as melanoma, head and neck, liver or kidney cancer.

V and J are TRBV4-1 and TRBJ2-1; D is possibly TRBD2 (6 bases). CDR3 length: 15 residues. The V gene lost 4 bases and the J gene lost 7 bases, with 17 bases spanning the gap. The germline gives CDR1 MGHRA, CDR2 YSYEKL. The CDR3 bases are TGCGCCAGCAGCCTGTTAACGGGAGTGGGGAATGAGCAGTTCTTC. Translation gives CASSLLTGVGNEQFF.

V usage is TRBV9 and J usage is TRBJ2-2; D not certain. With 0 bases removed from V and 1 base from J, the gap between germline ends came to 4 bases. Per germline, CDR1 SGDLS and CDR2 YYNGEE. The CDR3 runs to 14 residues. CDR3 DNA: TGTGCCAGCAGCGTAGCGTTGAACACCGGGGAGCTGTTTTTT. Translating gives CASSVALNTGELFF.

The V gene is TRBV9, the J gene TRBJ1-1; a possible D gene is TRBD1 (5 bases). V shed 3 bases and J shed 1 base, with 10 bases lying between them. CDR3 length equals 14 residues. Germline loops: CDR1 SGDLS, CDR2 YYNGEE. The CDR3 DNA sequence: TGTGCCAGCAGCGGGGGACCGCAGAACACTGAAGCTTTCTTT. Translated: CASSGGPQNTEAFF.

The chain links TRBV19 to TRBJ2-7, with 7 nucleotides matching TRBD1. The CDR3 consists of 14 residues. V was pared by 4 bases and J by 1 base, with 4 bases of the junction left unmatched. From germline, CDR1 is LNHDA and CDR2 SQIVND (reference sequence). For the CDR3, the DNA is TGTGCCAGTAGTAGAGAGACAGGGTCCTACGAGCAGTACTTC. Its translation: CASSRETGSYEQYF.

The chain combines TRBV18 with TRBJ1-1; D not resolved. Trimming removed 3 bases at V and 1 base at J, with 9 bases between. Germline-derived CDR1 and CDR2 are KGHSH and LQKENI. The CDR3 runs 14 residues. CDR3 amino acids: CASSPVTTNTEAFF. The CDR3 coding sequence is TGTGCCAGCTCACCGGTTACTACGAACACTGAAGCTTTCTTT.

The chain uses TRBV6-1 and TRBJ1-2, with 7 nucleotides matching TRBD1. Per the germline V gene, CDR1 is MNHNS and CDR2 is SASEGT. Unmatched junction bases numbered 4, after V lost 6 bases and J lost 3 bases. CDR3 length: 13 amino acids. DNA for the CDR3: TGTGCCAGCAGGGGGACAGTTTACTATGGCTACACCTTC. Protein product: CASRGTVYYGYTF.

The chain uses TRBV5-1 and TRBJ2-5; D is ambiguous. The CDR3 consists of 13 residues. Germline V gene sequence: CDR1 SGHRS, CDR2 YFSETQ. V lost 4 bases to trimming and J lost 5 bases, with 12 bases between them. CDR3 protein: CASSGMVSETQYF. CDR3 coding DNA: TGCGCCAGCAGCGGGATGGTATCTGAGACCCAGTACTTC.